The 23 T cell receptor beta chains given below trace back to one sample, sequenced in a study of persistence of HIV-infected CD4 T cells. Antigen specificity for these receptors is unknown. Stimulation used about 9.2 ug/mL lysate from CMV-infected fibroblasts. CD40L-negative CD69-negative CD45RO-high memory CD4+ T cells were sorted as populations depleted of antigen-responding cells. The immunoSEQ assay was version 4, run in survey mode. Method: immunoSEQ multiplex PCR; TCRdb's copy keeps in-frame clones and lacks some. The profile shows roughly 32,000 clones, approximately 80% of them singletons. Sequencing used CD4+ T cells sorted from PBMCs after roughly 19-hour stimulation, obtained from a patient who received antiretroviral therapy. The source of these receptors is an adult man with HIV who was CMV-seropositive.

The chain combines TRBV9 with TRBJ1-3, with a possible D match to TRBD1 (5 bases). The CDR3 extends over 14 amino acids. The V gene's germline CDR1 is SGDLS and CDR2 YYNGEE. V lost 3 bases and J lost 2, with 9 bases in between. Written as DNA, the CDR3 is TGTGCCAGCAGCGCGGGGACCGCTGGAAACACCATATATTTT. This gives the protein CASSAGTAGNTIYF.

This clone was seen a single time. V usage is TRBV13 and J usage is TRBJ1-2; 8 bases are shared with TRBD1. From germline, CDR1 is PRHDT and CDR2 FYEKMQ (reference sequence). Trimming took 5 bases from V and 10 from J; bases not matched to a gene: 15. The CDR3 length is 15 residues. The CDR3: CASSRGRGQGRFYTF. CDR3 coding DNA: TGTGCCAGCAGCCGCGGGAGAGGACAGGGTAGGTTCTACACCTTC.

The J gene is TRBJ2-5, the V gene TRBV29-1, with 8 bases aligning to TRBD2. Germline lookup yields CDR1 SQVTM and CDR2 ANQGSEA. Trimming took 4 bases from V and 5 from J; bases not matched to a gene: 3. CDR3 length equals 12 residues. The CDR3 loop is CSVAGGSETQYF. The CDR3 nucleotides are TGCAGCGTTGCGGGGGGGAGTGAGACCCAGTACTTC.

This clone was counted a few times. This chain links TRBV5-5 with TRBJ1-2, with D maybe TRBD1 (6 bases). This CDR3 contains 14 residues. V was trimmed by 1 base and J by 3 bases, leaving 10 bases between them. Germline CDR1 SGHKS, CDR2 YYEKEE (reference sequence). The CDR3 DNA sequence: TGTGCCAGCAGCTTGCAGGGGCTAGACTATGGCTACACCTTC. It translates to CASSLQGLDYGYTF.

V gene TRBV7-8 combines with J gene TRBJ1-1; no reliable D call. Trimming shortened V by 1 base and J by 5 bases, and 17 bases separated the two germline ends. There are 16 residues in the CDR3. Germline V lookup: CDR1 SGHVS, CDR2 FQNEAQ. CDR3 residues: CASSLGSRLTGTEAFF. The CDR3 coding sequence is TGTGCCAGCAGCTTAGGGTCAAGGCTGACGGGTACTGAAGCTTTCTTT.

The chain has TRBV6-5 and TRBJ1-1; unclear D gene. V lost 3 bases to trimming and J lost 7 bases, with 21 bases between them. CDR1 is MNHEY, CDR2 SVGAGI, per germline. The CDR3 length is 16 residues. CDR3 nucleotide sequence: TGTGCCAGCAGTTATCACACCACGGGTCAATCCTATGAAGCTTTCTTT. Amino acid sequence: CASSYHTTGQSYEAFF.

The chain recombines TRBV5-1 with TRBJ2-1; D perhaps matches TRBD2 (7 bases). The CDR3 contains 15 residues. Per germline, CDR1 SGHRS and CDR2 YFSETQ. Trimming left V 0 bases short and J 7 bases short, with 14 bases between. The CDR3 loop is CASSLVAGASNEQFF. As DNA, the CDR3 is TGCGCCAGCAGCTTGGTTGCGGGGGCGTCGAATGAGCAGTTCTTC.

The chain carries TRBV24-1 and TRBJ1-2; D remains ambiguous. Trimming cost V 9 bases and J 2 bases, with 15 bases left between them. Germline-derived CDR1 and CDR2 are KGHDR and SFDVKD. The CDR3 runs 14 residues. The CDR3 DNA is TGTGCCACCCGGCGGAGTCGATTCAACTATGGCTACACCTTC. Amino acid sequence: CATRRSRFNYGYTF.

The sample holds a few counts of this clone. The chain links TRBV30 to TRBJ1-5, with 7 positions matching TRBD1. Germline V gene sequence: CDR1 GTSNPN, CDR2 SVGIG (reference sequence). The V and J ends lost 0 bases and 5 bases, in that order; junction bases with no gene match: 7. The CDR3 is 15 amino acids. CDR3 DNA sequence: TGTGCCTGGAGTGTAGGGGGCCTGAGCCATCAGCCCCAGCATTTT. It yields the protein CAWSVGGLSHQPQHF.

The chain links TRBV7-2 to TRBJ2-5; TRBD2 aligns across 14 bases. With V trimmed by 4 bases and J by 6 bases, 7 bases remained unmatched. In germline, CDR1 is SGHTA, CDR2 FQGNSA. The CDR3 sequence is 16 residues long. CDR3 DNA: TGTGCCAGCAGCTCCGGACTAGCGGGGGGTCAAAAGACCCAGTACTTC. It translates to CASSSGLAGGQKTQYF. Based on the CDR3 plus reference TRBV7-2 and TRBJ2-5, the full variable domain is GAGVSQSPSNKVTEKGKDVELRCDPISGHTALYWYRQSLGQGLEFLIYFQGNSAPDKSGLPSDRFSAERTGGSVSTLTIQRTQQEDSAVYLCASSSGLAGGQKTQYFGPGTRLLVL.

This chain connects TRBV6-5 to TRBJ2-2; D may be TRBD2 (5 bases). This CDR3 spans 15 amino acids. Germline CDR1 is MNHEY and CDR2 is SVGAGI. V lost 9 bases and J lost 4, with 18 bases in between. Here the CDR3 DNA reads TGTGCCAGTCGGTTACCAATTGGGAGCACCGGGGAGCTGTTTTTT. It yields the protein CASRLPIGSTGELFF.

This chain joins TRBV5-1 and TRBJ2-5; tentative D call: TRBD1 (5 bases). This CDR3 spans 14 amino acids. Germline loops: CDR1 SGHRS, CDR2 YFSETQ. V lost 1 base and J 4 bases, leaving 11 bases between the germline ends. CDR3 region: CASSLLQGPETQYF. In nucleotides, the CDR3 is TGCGCCAGCAGCTTGCTTCAGGGCCCAGAGACCCAGTACTTC.

The chain uses TRBV7-2 and TRBJ1-2, with D uncertain. The CDR3 loop spans 14 amino acids. Germline V gene lookup returns CDR1 SGHTA and CDR2 FQGNSA. The V and J ends lost 1 base and 2 bases respectively, with 8 bases between them. Written as DNA, the CDR3 is TGTGCCAGCAGCTTAGTTATGGGGAACTATGGCTACACCTTC. The encoded protein is CASSLVMGNYGYTF. The full variable domain, in which reference TRBV7-2 and TRBJ1-2 provide the parts outside the CDR3, is GAGVSQSPSNKVTEKGKDVELRCDPISGHTALYWYRQSLGQGLEFLIYFQGNSAPDKSGLPSDRFSAERTGGSVSTLTIQRTQQEDSAVYLCASSLVMGNYGYTFGSGTRLTVV.

The rearrangement uses TRBV20-1 and TRBJ1-4, with a possible D match to TRBD1 (5 bases). V was cut by 5 bases and J by 5 bases, with 9 bases left in between. This CDR3 has 12 residues. In germline, CDR1 is DFQATT, CDR2 SNEGSKA (reference sequence). CDR3 protein: CSAGEGNEKLFF. The CDR3 nucleotides read TGCAGTGCTGGTGAGGGGAATGAAAAACTGTTTTTT.

This clone was counted once. The chain couples TRBV4-2 to TRBJ1-1, with D perhaps matching TRBD1 (5 bases). V dropped 1 base and J dropped 6 bases, with 15 bases sitting between them. In germline, CDR1 is LGHNA, CDR2 YNFKEQ. The CDR3 extends over 15 amino acids. The CDR3 DNA sequence: TGTGCCAGCAGCCAAGTTCATCAGGGATTGGCTGAAGCTTTCTTT. This translates into CASSQVHQGLAEAFF.

J is TRBJ1-5 and V is TRBV28; the match to TRBD1 covers 9 bases. This CDR3 is built from 13 residues. V dropped 10 bases and J dropped 7; count of bases not matched to a gene: 8. Per the germline V gene, CDR1 is MDHEN and CDR2 is SYDVKM. CDR3 in DNA: TGTGCCACCAATGACAGGGGGAGACAGCCCCAGCATTTT. Protein product: CATNDRGRQPQHF.

The V call is TRBV27, the J call TRBJ2-5; 7 nucleotides line up with TRBD2. The CDR3 length is 12 residues. The V gene end was trimmed by 4 bases and the J gene end by 7 bases; junction bases not matched to a gene: 3. Germline V lookup: CDR1 MNHEY, CDR2 SMNVEV (reference sequence). The CDR3: CASSWGGGTQYF. The CDR3, as DNA: TGTGCCAGCAGTTGGGGGGGAGGGACCCAGTACTTC.

V gene TRBV10-2 combines with J gene TRBJ1-5; no definite D call. There are 12 residues in the CDR3. Germline V lookup: CDR1 WSHSY, CDR2 SAAADI. Trimming shortened V by 7 bases and J by 7 bases, and 11 bases separated the two germline ends. The CDR3 spells CASTQTGQPQHF. DNA of the CDR3: TGCGCCAGCACCCAAACGGGACAGCCCCAGCATTTT.

The genes are TRBV6-5 and TRBJ2-7; D may be TRBD1 (5 bases). Trimming pared 3 bases from V and 2 bases from J, leaving 14 bases between. Germline loops: CDR1 MNHEY, CDR2 SVGAGI. CDR3 length: 15 amino acids. This CDR3 reads CASSYRGASTYEQYF. The CDR3 DNA reads TGTGCCAGCAGTTATCGTGGGGCGAGCACCTACGAGCAGTACTTC.

The chain carries TRBV7-2 and TRBJ1-1, with D unclear. CDR1 is SGHTA, CDR2 FQGNSA, per germline. V shed 8 bases and J shed 0 bases, with 10 bases lying between them. The CDR3 runs to 13 residues. CDR3 sequence reads: CASGTEMNTEAFF. DNA of the CDR3: TGTGCCAGCGGTACGGAGATGAACACTGAAGCTTTCTTT.

The V and J genes are TRBV15 and TRBJ2-1; TRBD2 matches at 13 bases. Germline trimming cut 4 bases from V and 6 bases from J; bases unmatched to any gene: 3. Germline CDR1 reads LNHNV; CDR2 reads YYDKDF (reference sequence). This CDR3 is built from 15 residues. CDR3 nucleotide sequence: TGTGCCACCAGCACTGGGACTAGCGGGACCAATGAGCAGTTCTTC. This codes for CATSTGTSGTNEQFF.

This clone was seen more than once but under ten times. The chain uses TRBV6-1 and TRBJ1-1, with D maybe TRBD1 (5 bases). The CDR3 loop spans 15 amino acids. V was cut by 3 bases and J by 0 bases, with 11 bases left in between. CDR1 is MNHNS, CDR2 SASEGT, per germline. CDR3 in amino acids: CASSEGPTMNTEAFF. The DNA for the CDR3 is TGTGCCAGCAGTGAGGGACCAACCATGAACACTGAAGCTTTCTTT.

This clone came up once. The rearrangement links TRBV28 to TRBJ2-6; 9 nucleotides agree with TRBD1. This CDR3 spans 20 amino acids. After removal of 1 base from V and 1 base from J, the junction contained 11 bases not matched to a gene. Germline V gene sequence: CDR1 MDHEN, CDR2 SYDVKM. DNA for the CDR3: TGTGCCAGCAGTTTATCTGCCCTACAGGGGGCTTCGTCTGGGGCCAACGTCCTGACTTTC. Its translation: CASSLSALQGASSGANVLTF.